This entry concerns a single TCR beta chain. This record comes from a study of blood T cell repertoires in COVID-19. In the study overall: The United States, Italy and Spain supplied acute and convalescent COVID-19 samples. PBMCs, B-cell-depleted T cells, or T cells were the source of the cDNA or gDNA that made up the material.

Germline V gives CDR1 LNHDA, CDR2 SQIVND (reference sequence). With V trimmed by 5 bases and J by 0 bases, 3 bases remained unmatched. The CDR3 consists of 14 residues. As handled by the study authors: Estimated nucleated cell counts came from reference gene primer amplification. The method was immunoSEQ multiplex PCR; TCRdb's version includes in-frame clones alone and lacks a portion of them. D and trimming were read from the DNA, whereas the V and J calls and clone size are those reported in that table. The table lists some 340,000 clones, 83% of them singletons. Sequenced material: peripheral blood. This chain joins TRBV19 and TRBJ1-1, with 7 bases matching TRBD1. The source is a man in his thirties or forties with active or convalescent COVID-19. The CDR3 DNA reads TGTGCCAGTAGTGTGGGACAGATGAACACTGAAGCTTTCTTT. This encodes CASSVGQMNTEAFF.